Below, one TCR beta chain is given with its context. This CDR3 region has 19 residues. These data originate in a study of technical replicates of blood from a few donors. Some clones are missing from TCRdb's copy, which holds only in-frame ones; the method was immunoSEQ multiplex PCR. The sample includes roughly 87,000 clones, roughly 90% of them seen just once. V and J are TRBV21-1 and TRBJ2-6; TRBD1, as called in the table, went unchecked against the DNA. TRBV21-1 is marked as a pseudogene. What was sequenced was T cells isolated from PBMCs. The TCR sequence derives from a human donor in good health. CDR3 sequence reads: CASSKAGQDEFSGANVLTF. The CDR3, as DNA: TGTGCCAGCAGCAAAGCGGGACAAGACGAGTTCTCTGGGGCCAACGTCCTGACTTTC.